These T cell receptor beta chains were read from a single sample in a study of PD-1 blockade in classical Hodgkin lymphoma. The protocol was immunoSEQ multiplex PCR, while the TCRdb copy is restricted to in-frame clones and leaves out a portion. The sample lists over 15,000 clones; around 80% were seen once. Sequences were derived from CD4+ T cells from blood, sampled before the fourth cycle of nivolumab. The receptors originated from a human donor with classical Hodgkin lymphoma. Each CDR3 is given with its conserved first and last residue. D genes are given only for firm matches. Clone size, where shown, is once, few, many, or a class for clones that have expanded.

D gene	V gene	J gene	clone size	CDR3 protein	CDR3 DNA
TRBD1	TRBV7-9	TRBJ1-1	NA	CASSLALQGPGEAFF	TGTGCCAGCAGCTTAGCCTTACAGGGGCCGGGTGAAGCTTTCTTT
TRBD1	TRBV7-9	TRBJ2-2	few	CASSLAGTGNTGELFF	TGTGCCAGCAGCTTAGCCGGGACAGGTAACACCGGGGAGCTGTTTTTT
NA	TRBV14	TRBJ1-6	NA	CASSQGPLYNSPLHF	TGTGCCAGCAGCCAGGGTCCCCTTTATAATTCACCCCTCCACTTT
NA	TRBV5-1	TRBJ1-1	NA	CASSSDTVNTEAFF	TGCGCCAGCAGCTCGGACACAGTGAACACTGAAGCTTTCTTT
NA	TRBV19	TRBJ2-3	NA	CASSIRGPTPTDTQYF	TGTGCCAGTAGTATACGTGGACCTACCCCCACAGATACGCAGTATTTT
NA	TRBV5-1	TRBJ2-2	once	CASSRTSQATGELFF	TGCGCCAGCAGCCGAACAAGTCAGGCCACCGGGGAGCTGTTTTTT
NA	TRBV7-2	TRBJ2-7	NA	CASSLALISYEQYF	TGTGCCAGCAGCTTAGCACTAATCTCCTACGAGCAGTACTTC
TRBD1	TRBV25-1	TRBJ1-5	NA	CASGTGGSGQPQHF	TGTGCCAGCGGGACAGGGGGCTCGGGACAGCCCCAGCATTTT
TRBD1	TRBV5-4	TRBJ2-1	NA	CASSGDRGGEQFF	TGTGCCAGCAGCGGTGACAGGGGAGGCGAGCAGTTCTTC
NA	TRBV7-8	TRBJ1-2	few	CASSPVQGRDGYTF	TGTGCCAGCAGCCCAGTGCAGGGGCGTGATGGCTACACCTTC
TRBD1	TRBV28	TRBJ1-1	NA	CASSQTGVPEAFF	TGTGCCAGCAGTCAAACAGGGGTCCCTGAAGCTTTCTTT
TRBD2	TRBV7-2	TRBJ2-1	NA	CASSRGVGREGNEQFF	TGTGCCAGCAGTCGTGGGGTAGGCAGGGAGGGCAATGAGCAGTTCTTC
NA	TRBV27	TRBJ2-7	NA	CASRWGAELTYEQYF	TGTGCCAGCCGTTGGGGCGCGGAGCTTACCTACGAGCAGTACTTC
TRBD2	TRBV9	TRBJ2-7	NA	CASSVAAGGHSYEQYF	TGTGCCAGCAGCGTAGCGGCGGGAGGACACTCCTACGAGCAGTACTTC
NA	TRBV6-5	TRBJ1-1	once	CASREGPMATEAFF	TGTGCCAGCAGGGAGGGACCAATGGCCACTGAAGCTTTCTTT
NA	TRBV4-1	TRBJ1-4	few	CASSQDENGVNEKLFF	TGCGCCAGCAGCCAAGATGAGAATGGTGTTAATGAAAAACTGTTTTTT
TRBD1	TRBV19	TRBJ1-6	NA	CASSILSSGTGNSPLHF	TGTGCCAGTAGTATCTTATCCTCCGGGACAGGGAATTCACCCCTCCACTTT
NA	TRBV5-1	TRBJ2-7	NA	CASSLVVSSYEQYF	TGCGCCAGCAGCTTGGTCGTCAGCTCCTACGAGCAGTACTTC
NA	TRBV4-2	TRBJ1-2	NA	CASSHPGAEGYTF	TGTGCCAGCAGCCACCCCGGGGCTGAGGGCTACACCTTC
NA	TRBV5-1	TRBJ2-2	few	CASSPGTPNTGELFF	TGCGCCAGCAGCCCCGGGACACCGAACACCGGGGAGCTGTTTTTT
NA	TRBV13	TRBJ2-3	NA	CASSFLGGTDTQYF	TGTGCCAGCAGCTTCCTAGGGGGCACAGATACGCAGTATTTT
NA	TRBV7-2	TRBJ1-4	NA	CASSLDIVGREELFF	TGTGCCAGCAGCTTAGATATTGTGGGCAGGGAGGAACTGTTTTTT
NA	TRBV19	TRBJ2-3	NA	CASSPFSTGTDTQYF	TGTGCCAGTAGTCCCTTCTCTACGGGGACAGATACGCAGTATTTT
NA	TRBV5-4	TRBJ2-3	NA	CASSLDRVTDTQYF	TGTGCCAGCAGCTTGGACAGGGTCACAGATACGCAGTATTTT
TRBD1	TRBV30	TRBJ1-3	NA	CAWQGVPGNTIYF	TGTGCCTGGCAGGGGGTTCCTGGAAACACCATATATTTT
NA	TRBV5-6	TRBJ2-5	NA	CASSFLDLIGGLGETQYF	TGTGCCAGCAGCTTTCTTGATTTGATCGGGGGCTTAGGCGAGACCCAGTACTTC
TRBD1	TRBV19	TRBJ1-2	NA	CASHTGAHNYGYTF	TGTGCCAGTCACACAGGGGCCCATAACTATGGCTACACCTTC
NA	TRBV7-6	TRBJ2-1	NA	CASRSAESSYNEQFF	TGTGCCAGCAGGAGTGCGGAAAGCTCCTACAATGAGCAGTTCTTC
NA	TRBV18	TRBJ2-4	NA	CASSPPIGIQYF	TGTGCCAGCTCACCACCTATCGGCATTCAGTACTTC
TRBD1	TRBV9	TRBJ2-3	once	CASSVAPGQASSTDTQYF	TGTGCCAGCAGCGTAGCCCCGGGACAGGCGTCTAGCACAGATACGCAGTATTTT
TRBD1	TRBV18	TRBJ1-5	NA	CASSQTGGNQPQHF	TGTGCCAGCTCGCAGACAGGGGGGAATCAGCCCCAGCATTTT
NA	TRBV4-1	TRBJ1-6	NA	CASSQESTGNSPLHF	TGCGCCAGCAGCCAAGAATCGACAGGAAATTCACCCCTCCACTTT
NA	TRBV12-5	TRBJ2-7	NA	CASGLGLSYEQYF	TGTGCTAGTGGTTTGGGACTCTCCTACGAGCAGTACTTC
NA	TRBV2	TRBJ1-6	NA	CASSDEGVGNSPLHF	TGTGCCAGCAGTGATGAGGGGGTTGGGAATTCACCCCTCCACTTT
NA	TRBV5-4	TRBJ2-2	NA	CASSRDPHGDPVVGELFF	TGTGCCAGCAGCCGGGACCCCCATGGGGACCCAGTAGTCGGGGAGCTGTTTTTT
NA	TRBV28	TRBJ1-1	NA	CASSPGDVGGSEAFF	TGTGCCAGCAGTCCCGGGGATGTTGGTGGGTCTGAAGCTTTCTTT
NA	TRBV6-1	TRBJ1-1	NA	CASSEDRYTEAFF	TGTGCCAGCAGTGAAGACAGGTACACTGAAGCTTTCTTT
NA	TRBV30	TRBJ1-2	NA	CALRVDYGYTF	TGTGCCTTGCGGGTAGACTATGGCTACACCTTC
NA	TRBV29-1	TRBJ1-3	NA	CSVGVSGNTIYF	TGCAGCGTTGGGGTTTCTGGAAACACCATATATTTT
NA	TRBV29-1	TRBJ2-1	NA	CSVEGWSTWDEQFF	TGCAGCGTTGAAGGGTGGTCCACGTGGGATGAGCAGTTCTTC
TRBD2	TRBV28	TRBJ2-4	once	CASRDSGRAAKNIQYF	TGTGCCAGCAGGGATAGCGGGAGGGCCGCCAAAAACATTCAGTACTTC
TRBD1	TRBV6-1	TRBJ1-5	NA	CASSIQTGFQPQHF	TGTGCCAGCAGTATACAGACAGGGTTTCAGCCCCAGCATTTT
NA	TRBV7-8	TRBJ2-3	NA	CASSLGGQSDTQYF	TGTGCCAGCAGCCTCGGGGGCCAGAGTGATACGCAGTATTTT
NA	TRBV7-5	TRBJ1-1	NA	CARTPPWQVEGAFF	TGTGCCAGAACCCCCCCCTGGCAGGTGGAAGGGGCTTTCTTT
NA	TRBV28	TRBJ1-5	NA	CASSSLPGAPNQPQHF	TGTGCCAGCAGTTCCCTCCCAGGGGCTCCGAATCAGCCCCAGCATTTT
TRBD1	TRBV7-9	TRBJ1-2	few	CASSLSGQGYGYTF	TGTGCCAGCAGCTTATCGGGACAGGGGTATGGCTACACCTTC
TRBD1	TRBV28	TRBJ1-4	NA	CASKIAGTGNEKLFF	TGTGCCAGCAAAATCGCGGGGACAGGGAACGAAAAACTGTTTTTT
TRBD2	TRBV12-5	TRBJ2-7	NA	CASGLRIAGRSSYEQYF	TGTGCTAGTGGTTTGCGTATAGCGGGGAGAAGCTCCTACGAGCAGTACTTC
NA	TRBV5-6	TRBJ2-7	NA	CASSFSTGEGAYEQYF	TGTGCCAGCAGCTTCTCGACGGGGGAGGGGGCCTACGAGCAGTACTTC
NA	TRBV9	TRBJ2-1	NA	CASSDDASSYNEQFF	TGTGCCAGCAGCGACGACGCAAGCTCCTACAATGAGCAGTTCTTC
TRBD1	TRBV4-2	TRBJ2-4	NA	CASSQDGTADNIQYF	TGTGCCAGCAGCCAAGACGGGACAGCGGATAACATTCAGTACTTC